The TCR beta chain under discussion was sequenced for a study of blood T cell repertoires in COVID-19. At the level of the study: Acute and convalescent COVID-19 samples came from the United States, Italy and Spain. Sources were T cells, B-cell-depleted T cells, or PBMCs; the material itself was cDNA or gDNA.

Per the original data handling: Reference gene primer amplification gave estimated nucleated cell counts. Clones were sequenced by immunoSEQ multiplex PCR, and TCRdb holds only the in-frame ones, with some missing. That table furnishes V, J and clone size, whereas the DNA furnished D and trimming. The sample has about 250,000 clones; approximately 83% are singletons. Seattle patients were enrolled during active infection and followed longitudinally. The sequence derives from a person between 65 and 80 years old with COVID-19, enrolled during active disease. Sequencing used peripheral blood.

CDR3 sequence (DNA): TGTGCCAGCAGCGAAGCGGGAAACACCATATATTTT. This gives the protein CASSEAGNTIYF. This chain joins TRBV28 and TRBJ1-3; D gene ambiguous. Germline CDR1 is MDHEN and CDR2 is SYDVKM. The CDR3 runs 12 residues. V was pared by 6 bases and J by 4 bases, with 7 bases between.